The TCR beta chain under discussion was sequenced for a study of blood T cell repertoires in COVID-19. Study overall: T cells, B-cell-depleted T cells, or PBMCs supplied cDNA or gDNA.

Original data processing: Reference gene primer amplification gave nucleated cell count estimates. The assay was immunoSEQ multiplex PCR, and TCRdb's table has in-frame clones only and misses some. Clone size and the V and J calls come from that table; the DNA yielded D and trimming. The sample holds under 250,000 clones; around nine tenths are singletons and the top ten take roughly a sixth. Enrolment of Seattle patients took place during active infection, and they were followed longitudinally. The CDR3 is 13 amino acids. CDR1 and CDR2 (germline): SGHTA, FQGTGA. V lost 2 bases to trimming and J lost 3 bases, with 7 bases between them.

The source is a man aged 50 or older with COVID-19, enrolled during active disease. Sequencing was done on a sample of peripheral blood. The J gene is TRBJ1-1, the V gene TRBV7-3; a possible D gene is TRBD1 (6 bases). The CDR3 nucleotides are TGTGCCAGCAGCTTAGCAGGGGACACTGAAGCTTTCTTT. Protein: CASSLAGDTEAFF.